These T cell receptor beta chains were read from a single sample in a study of cytomegalovirus exposure and HLA in healthy donors. Profiled with immunoSEQ multiplex PCR; TCRdb holds only in-frame clones, not every one. The sample lists under 80,000 clones, 94% occurring once. The sequencing sample was made of PBMCs. The receptors stem from a woman aged 18-29 years in good health and CMV-seropositive. The conserved cysteine and the conserved F or W are not part of the CDR3 here. The order of the fields is V gene, J gene, D gene, CDR3 protein. D genes are given only for firm matches.

>TRBV5-5|TRBJ2-7|NA
ASSTSTVNEQY
>TRBV5-4|TRBJ1-2|TRBD1
ASSLNRDRASNYGYT
>TRBV5-4|TRBJ2-7|TRBD2
ASSPTSGSSYEQY
>TRBV4-1|TRBJ2-2|NA
ASSQMMGANTGELF
>TRBV29-1|TRBJ2-7|NA
SVVESSYEQY
>TRBV29-1|TRBJ2-7|TRBD1
SVDKGTGGYEQY
>TRBV6-5|TRBJ2-3|TRBD2
ASSYHQAGGPDTQY
>TRBV19|TRBJ2-6|NA
ASSIGISGANVLT
>TRBV18|TRBJ2-2|TRBD2
ASSPGTSVSGELF
>TRBV13|TRBJ1-3|NA
ASSTGTLGNTIY
>TRBV7-9|TRBJ2-3|NA
ASSPRTGRGTDTQY
>TRBV6-1|TRBJ1-2|NA
ASSDRGRIREDYGYT
>TRBV5-1|TRBJ1-5|TRBD1
ASSPGQGVNQPQH
>TRBV27|TRBJ1-1|NA
ASSPGNTEAF
>TRBV2|TRBJ1-5|TRBD1
ATPHRGRNQPQH
>TRBV27|TRBJ2-2|TRBD2
ASGRAGGPPGELF
>TRBV7-9|TRBJ2-2|NA
ASSLDTAQTGELF
>TRBV11-3|TRBJ1-3|TRBD1
ASSLGDRGRGNTIY
>TRBV28|TRBJ2-3|NA
ASSLKLANTQY